This TCR beta chain was obtained from a study of Ad26.COV2.S vaccination and SARS-CoV-2 variants. The treatment was: over 15 received Ad26.COV2.S at low or high dose, single or two shots; a few received placebo; per-sample allocation not given. Day 63 after the first vaccine or placebo injection was the time point for sampling. The germline V gene encodes CDR1 MDHEN and CDR2 SYDVKM. V trimming: 4 bases; J trimming: 4 bases; junction bases outside the gene matches: 12. The CDR3 sequence is 17 residues long. Libraries were prepared by immunoSEQ multiplex PCR; TCRdb keeps only in-frame clonotypes and omits some of them. Of about 480,000 clones in the sample, around nine tenths are singletons; the top ten hold more than 10%.

This sample comprised peripheral blood, obtained in a trial of Ad26.COV2.S vaccine versus placebo. This receptor was taken from a person aged 18-65 years who received the Ad26.COV2.S COVID-19 vaccine or a placebo. The gene calls are TRBV28 and TRBJ1-2; 10 bases align to TRBD1. The CDR3 sequence is CASSSQTGTGVFYGYTF. The CDR3 nucleotides read TGTGCCAGCAGTTCGCAAACCGGGACAGGGGTTTTCTATGGCTACACCTTC.